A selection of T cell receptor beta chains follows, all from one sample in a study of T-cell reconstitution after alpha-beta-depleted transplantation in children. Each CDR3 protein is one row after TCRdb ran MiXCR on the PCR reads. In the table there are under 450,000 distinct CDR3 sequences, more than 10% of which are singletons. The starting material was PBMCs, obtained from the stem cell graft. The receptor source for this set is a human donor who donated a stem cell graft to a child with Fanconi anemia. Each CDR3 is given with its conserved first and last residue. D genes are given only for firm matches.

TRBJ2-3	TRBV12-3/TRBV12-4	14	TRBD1	CASRPGQASDTQYF
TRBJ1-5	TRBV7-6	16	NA	CASSLGPEGSNQPQHF
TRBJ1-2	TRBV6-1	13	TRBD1	CASRGGQEDGYTF
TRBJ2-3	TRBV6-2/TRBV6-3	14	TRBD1	CASSRDRGVFTQYF
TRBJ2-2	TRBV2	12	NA	CASKVVPGELFF
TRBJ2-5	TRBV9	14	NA	CASSVGGPQETQYF
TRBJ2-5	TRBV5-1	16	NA	CASSLYGRTVQETQYF
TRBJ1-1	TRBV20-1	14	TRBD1	CSAPRDSMNTEAFF
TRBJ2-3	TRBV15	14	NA	CATSMGGPTDTQYF
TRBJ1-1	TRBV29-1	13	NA	CSVEDVMGTEAFF
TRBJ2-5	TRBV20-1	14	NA	CSARAGTQQETQYF
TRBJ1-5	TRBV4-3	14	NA	CASSQGRNNQPQHF
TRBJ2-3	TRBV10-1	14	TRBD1	CASSFTGTGGTQYF
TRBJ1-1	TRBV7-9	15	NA	CASSLALGTNTEAFF
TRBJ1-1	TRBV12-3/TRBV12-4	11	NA	CASSFGGGAFF
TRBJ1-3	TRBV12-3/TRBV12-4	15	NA	CASRLQQLSGNTIYF
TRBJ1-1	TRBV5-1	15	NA	CASSLGPGTGTEAFF
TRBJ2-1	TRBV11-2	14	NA	CASSFNLGRSEQFF
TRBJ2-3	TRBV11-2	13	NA	CASSWDGADTQYF
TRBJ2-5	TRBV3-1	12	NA	CASSSRSETQYF
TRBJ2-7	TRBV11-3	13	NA	CASSSPGTHEQYF
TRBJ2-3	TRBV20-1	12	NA	CSAGYSSDTQYF
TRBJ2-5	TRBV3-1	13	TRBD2	CASGGLAIETQYF
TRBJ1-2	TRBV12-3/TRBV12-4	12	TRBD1	CASRDRWNGYTF
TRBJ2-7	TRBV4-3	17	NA	CASSQDYHTEGRREQYF
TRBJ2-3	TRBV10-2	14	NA	CASRPEGTTDTQYF
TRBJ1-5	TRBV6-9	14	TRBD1	CASSPRQGWEPQHF
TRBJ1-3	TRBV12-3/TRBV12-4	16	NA	CASTPRGGRPVYTIYF
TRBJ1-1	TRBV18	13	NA	CASSPQTGFEAFF
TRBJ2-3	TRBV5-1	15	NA	CASSLRALSTDTQYF